The rows below give T cell receptor beta chains drawn from one sample of a study of shared T cell receptors in the human thymus. Repertoires were generated with immunoSEQ multiplex PCR, while TCRdb's copy carries only in-frame clones and drops some. The data contain 720,000 or so clones, roughly 85% of them singletons. The same data also contributed to another study, on human thymus T cells.

Sequenced input: thymocytes. The receptors originated from a girl less than two years old with a congenital heart defect. Each CDR3 is given with its conserved first and last residue. Each record gives: V gene, D gene, clone size, J gene, CDR3 DNA, CDR3 protein. D genes are given only for firm matches. The size field is filled for only some rows; it gives once, few, many or a size class.

V: TRBV7-6; D: TRBD1; size: NA; J: TRBJ2-1; DNA: TGTGCCAGCAGCTTAGAGCGGTGGGGGACAGGGGAATTTAATGGTGATTACAATGAGCAGTTCTTC; CDR3: CASSLERWGTGEFNGDYNEQFF
V: TRBV11-2; D: NA; size: NA; J: TRBJ2-1; DNA: TGTGCCAGCAGCCGAAGACAGGCTACTACGAGCTCCTACAATGAGCAGTTCTTC; CDR3: CASSRRQATTSSYNEQFF
V: TRBV5-4; D: TRBD2; size: NA; J: TRBJ2-5; DNA: TGTGCCAGCAGCTTCTCCCCTAGCGGGACCCGGGCGGAGACCCAGTACTTC; CDR3: CASSFSPSGTRAETQYF
V: TRBV29-1; D: NA; size: NA; J: TRBJ1-1; DNA: TGCAGCGTTTTTCTGAGAAGGAGATTGAACACTGAAGCTTTCTTT; CDR3: CSVFLRRRLNTEAFF
V: TRBV30; D: TRBD1; size: few; J: TRBJ1-3; DNA: TGTGCCTGGCAGCAACAGGGGGCCCTCAGAAACACCATATATTTT; CDR3: CAWQQQGALRNTIYF
V: TRBV7-2; D: TRBD1; size: NA; J: TRBJ1-6; DNA: TGTGCCAGCAGCATAAGGACAGGGGGAAGCTCACCCCTCCACTTT; CDR3: CASSIRTGGSSPLHF
V: TRBV19; D: NA; size: NA; J: TRBJ1-3; DNA: TGTGCCACTCAAAACGGGATCTCTGGAAACACCATATATTTT; CDR3: CATQNGISGNTIYF
V: TRBV7-3; D: TRBD2; size: NA; J: TRBJ2-3; DNA: TGTGCCAGCAGCTTAATAGCGGGGGGGCGAGATACGCAGTATTTT; CDR3: CASSLIAGGRDTQYF
V: TRBV7-9; D: NA; size: NA; J: TRBJ1-6; DNA: TGTGCCAGCAGCTTAGTCGTCCGGCCAGGGAAAGCCTATAATTCACCCCTCCACTTT; CDR3: CASSLVVRPGKAYNSPLHF
V: TRBV30; D: NA; size: NA; J: TRBJ2-5; DNA: TGTGCCTGGAAGAGGTATGAAGAGACCCAGTACTTC; CDR3: CAWKRYEETQYF
V: TRBV6-4; D: NA; size: NA; J: TRBJ1-6; DNA: TGTGCCAGCAGTGTACCAAAAGAACCGGGACTCGCCGGTATGTCACCCCTCCACTTT; CDR3: CASSVPKEPGLAGMSPLHF
V: TRBV25-1; D: NA; size: NA; J: TRBJ2-7; DNA: TGTGCCAGCAGTGATGTTAGGGGAAGTAACTACGAGCAGTACTTC; CDR3: CASSDVRGSNYEQYF
V: TRBV7-9; D: NA; size: NA; J: TRBJ2-7; DNA: TGTGCCAGCAGCTCCCAGGTGGGGCTCGGGTGGGACGAGCAGTACTTC; CDR3: CASSSQVGLGWDEQYF
V: TRBV7-2; D: TRBD2; size: NA; J: TRBJ2-5; DNA: TGTGCCAGCAGCTCACCCGCTAGCGGAGAACAAGAGACCCAGTACTTC; CDR3: CASSSPASGEQETQYF
V: TRBV5-4; D: TRBD1; size: NA; J: TRBJ2-2; DNA: TGTGCCAGCAGCCCAAGGGACAGGGGGAACACCGGGGAGCTGTTTTTT; CDR3: CASSPRDRGNTGELFF
V: TRBV9; D: TRBD2; size: NA; J: TRBJ2-3; DNA: TGTGCCAGCAGCTTAACGACTAGCGGGGGACCAGATACGCAGTATTTT; CDR3: CASSLTTSGGPDTQYF
V: TRBV15; D: NA; size: NA; J: TRBJ1-1; DNA: TGTGCCACCAGCGGGAGGGTTAGAGTTGAAGCTTTCTTT; CDR3: CATSGRVRVEAFF
V: TRBV5-6; D: TRBD1; size: NA; J: TRBJ2-7; DNA: TGTGCCAGCAGCACTGGGACAGGGGGCAGCTACGAGCAGTACTTC; CDR3: CASSTGTGGSYEQYF
V: TRBV11-2; D: NA; size: NA; J: TRBJ2-7; DNA: TGTGCCAGCAGCCGACAGCGTTTAGGACCGCCGGGCGAGCAGTACTTC; CDR3: CASSRQRLGPPGEQYF
V: TRBV27; D: NA; size: NA; J: TRBJ1-6; DNA: TGTGCCAGCAGTTTAACTGGGGCTCGCAGAAATTCACCCCTCCACTTT; CDR3: CASSLTGARRNSPLHF
V: TRBV4-3; D: NA; size: NA; J: TRBJ2-7; DNA: TGCGCCAGCAGCCAAGATCGGATCAGGGCGACTGAGGCCTACGAGCAGTACTTC; CDR3: CASSQDRIRATEAYEQYF
V: TRBV7-9; D: TRBD1; size: NA; J: TRBJ2-7; DNA: TGTGCCAGCAGCCGGACAGGGTCCTACGAGCAGTACTTC; CDR3: CASSRTGSYEQYF
V: TRBV4-3; D: NA; size: NA; J: TRBJ1-1; DNA: TGCGCCAGCAGCCAAACGATTCAGTACCAGAACACTGAAGCTTTCTTT; CDR3: CASSQTIQYQNTEAFF
V: TRBV4-1; D: TRBD1; size: NA; J: TRBJ2-1; DNA: TGCGCCAGCAGCCTACAGGGGGGTGGTGAGCAGTTCTTC; CDR3: CASSLQGGGEQFF
V: TRBV11-2; D: NA; size: NA; J: TRBJ2-5; DNA: TGTGCCAGCAGCTTACTGGCGGCGGCGACCCAGTACTTC; CDR3: CASSLLAAATQYF
V: TRBV4-1; D: NA; size: NA; J: TRBJ1-1; DNA: TGCGCCAGCAGCCAAGGAGGGGGGGCCGCAGCTTTCTTT; CDR3: CASSQGGGAAAFF
V: TRBV19; D: NA; size: NA; J: TRBJ2-3; DNA: TGTGCCAGTAGTATAGTTTACAGGGAGCGGGGCCGCACAGATACGCAGTATTTT; CDR3: CASSIVYRERGRTDTQYF
V: TRBV7-2; D: TRBD2; size: NA; J: TRBJ2-7; DNA: TGTGCCAGCAGTTTAATGACTCCGGGGGGGCCGTACGAGCAGTACTTC; CDR3: CASSLMTPGGPYEQYF
V: TRBV10-3; D: NA; size: NA; J: TRBJ2-1; DNA: TGTGCCATCAGTTTCCTTCACCTACAGGGTGGGTCCTACAATGAGCAGTTCTTC; CDR3: CAISFLHLQGGSYNEQFF
V: TRBV4-2; D: NA; size: few; J: TRBJ2-5; DNA: TGTGCCAGCAGCACCCGCCTCGCGGGGTACGCAGAGACCCAGTACTTC; CDR3: CASSTRLAGYAETQYF
V: TRBV4-1; D: NA; size: once; J: TRBJ1-4; DNA: TGCGCCAGCAGCCAAGTAGGGAGGGTAACTAATGAAAAACTGTTTTTT; CDR3: CASSQVGRVTNEKLFF
V: TRBV5-4; D: NA; size: NA; J: TRBJ2-7; DNA: TGTGCCAGCAGCGTCAGCAGGGGTCGGCACGAGCAGTACTTC; CDR3: CASSVSRGRHEQYF
V: TRBV27; D: NA; size: once; J: TRBJ1-2; DNA: TGTGCCAGCAGTTTATCTCCCGACTATGGCTACACCTTC; CDR3: CASSLSPDYGYTF
V: TRBV27; D: NA; size: NA; J: TRBJ1-1; DNA: TGTGCCAGCAGGCTAAAGTCAGGAGGTCGGACTGAAGCTTTCTTT; CDR3: CASRLKSGGRTEAFF
V: TRBV4-1; D: NA; size: few; J: TRBJ1-1; DNA: TGCGCCAGCAGCCAAGGCCGTTGGCAGGGGTCCACTGAAGCTTTCTTT; CDR3: CASSQGRWQGSTEAFF
V: TRBV6-1; D: NA; size: NA; J: TRBJ1-6; DNA: TGTGCCAGCACCACGACATGGTTCGATTCACCCCTCCACTTT; CDR3: CASTTTWFDSPLHF
V: TRBV6-1; D: TRBD1; size: few; J: TRBJ1-2; DNA: TGTGCCACAAGGACAGGGGGCAGTGGGGGCTACACCTTC; CDR3: CATRTGGSGGYTF
V: TRBV5-8; D: TRBD1; size: NA; J: TRBJ2-3; DNA: TGTGCCAGCAGCTCGGACAGGGGGCGGACAGATACGCAGTATTTT; CDR3: CASSSDRGRTDTQYF
V: TRBV7-9; D: TRBD2; size: NA; J: TRBJ2-2; DNA: TGTGCCAGCAGCTTAGGACCCATTATGCGGGGGGGCCTTACCGGGGAGCTGTTTTTT; CDR3: CASSLGPIMRGGLTGELFF
V: TRBV28; D: NA; size: NA; J: TRBJ2-5; DNA: TGTGCCAGCAGTTCTTTAAGGACCGGGACCCAGGGGGAGACCCAGTACTTC; CDR3: CASSSLRTGTQGETQYF
V: TRBV6-5; D: TRBD1; size: NA; J: TRBJ2-5; DNA: TGTGCCAGCTCACAGGGGGAGACCCAGTACTTC; CDR3: CASSQGETQYF
V: TRBV6-6; D: NA; size: NA; J: TRBJ1-5; DNA: TGTGCCAGCAGTTATCGGCACAGGATCAATCAGCCCCAGCATTTT; CDR3: CASSYRHRINQPQHF
V: TRBV25-1; D: TRBD2; size: NA; J: TRBJ2-5; DNA: TGTGCCAGCAGTGATCCCAGCGGGGGAGAACAAGAGACCCAGTACTTC; CDR3: CASSDPSGGEQETQYF
V: TRBV5-1; D: TRBD1; size: NA; J: TRBJ1-1; DNA: TGCGCCAGCAGCGGGGACAGGGGGATCGCTGAAGCTTTCTTT; CDR3: CASSGDRGIAEAFF
V: TRBV5-4; D: NA; size: few; J: TRBJ1-1; DNA: TGTGCCAGCAGCTTGGCGGCAGGTCGTATATTTGACACTGAAGCTTTCTTT; CDR3: CASSLAAGRIFDTEAFF
V: TRBV7-2; D: TRBD2; size: NA; J: TRBJ2-3; DNA: TGTGCCAGCAGCCCCAGGGCGGGGGGGCCGTCAGACACAGATACGCAGTATTTT; CDR3: CASSPRAGGPSDTDTQYF
V: TRBV5-4; D: NA; size: few; J: TRBJ1-6; DNA: TGTGCCAGCAGCTTGAAGAACTCAGGAGGTTCACCCCTCCACTTT; CDR3: CASSLKNSGGSPLHF
V: TRBV4-2; D: NA; size: once; J: TRBJ1-5; DNA: TGTGCCAGCAGCCAAGATTCCAGAAATCAGCCCCAGCATTTT; CDR3: CASSQDSRNQPQHF
V: TRBV5-1; D: NA; size: NA; J: TRBJ2-2; DNA: TGCGCCAGCAGCTTGGGGGGCGCCCCCTGTCCCCACAATGTTACAGCTTTGTACACCGGGGAGCTGTTTTTT; CDR3: CASSLGGAPCPHNVTALYTGELFF
V: TRBV12-5; D: TRBD1; size: NA; J: TRBJ1-5; DNA: TGTGCTAGTGGTTTGGATTTCCGGGACAGGGAGACCGATGTCACCAATCAGCCCCAGCATTTT; CDR3: CASGLDFRDRETDVTNQPQHF
V: TRBV5-6; D: NA; size: NA; J: TRBJ2-5; DNA: TGTGCCAGCAGCTGTTCGGGAACACACCAAGAGACCCAGTACTTC; CDR3: CASSCSGTHQETQYF
V: TRBV19; D: TRBD1; size: NA; J: TRBJ1-4; DNA: TGTGCCAGTAGTCCTCCCCCGGACAGGGGGACTAATGAAAAACTGTTTTTT; CDR3: CASSPPPDRGTNEKLFF
V: TRBV27; D: NA; size: NA; J: TRBJ1-6; DNA: TGTGCCAGCAGTCCCAACGCCACAGCCCACCCCCGGCAAGGGAGCTCCTATAATTCACCCCTCCACTTT; CDR3: CASSPNATAHPRQGSSYNSPLHF
V: TRBV10-3; D: TRBD1; size: few; J: TRBJ1-1; DNA: TGTGCCATCAGCATCGGGACAGGTGAGAACACTGAAGCTTTCTTT; CDR3: CAISIGTGENTEAFF
V: TRBV5-8; D: NA; size: once; J: TRBJ1-4; DNA: TGTGCCAGCAGCTTGCGTGCAACTAATGAAAAACTGTTTTTT; CDR3: CASSLRATNEKLFF
V: TRBV7-2; D: NA; size: NA; J: TRBJ2-7; DNA: TGTGCCAGCAGCTCCCCCCTCCCGTCACCTACCGAGCAGTACTTC; CDR3: CASSSPLPSPTEQYF
V: TRBV29-1; D: TRBD1; size: once; J: TRBJ2-7; DNA: TGCAGCGGGGGACAGGGGGGCTCCTACGAGCAGTACTTC; CDR3: CSGGQGGSYEQYF